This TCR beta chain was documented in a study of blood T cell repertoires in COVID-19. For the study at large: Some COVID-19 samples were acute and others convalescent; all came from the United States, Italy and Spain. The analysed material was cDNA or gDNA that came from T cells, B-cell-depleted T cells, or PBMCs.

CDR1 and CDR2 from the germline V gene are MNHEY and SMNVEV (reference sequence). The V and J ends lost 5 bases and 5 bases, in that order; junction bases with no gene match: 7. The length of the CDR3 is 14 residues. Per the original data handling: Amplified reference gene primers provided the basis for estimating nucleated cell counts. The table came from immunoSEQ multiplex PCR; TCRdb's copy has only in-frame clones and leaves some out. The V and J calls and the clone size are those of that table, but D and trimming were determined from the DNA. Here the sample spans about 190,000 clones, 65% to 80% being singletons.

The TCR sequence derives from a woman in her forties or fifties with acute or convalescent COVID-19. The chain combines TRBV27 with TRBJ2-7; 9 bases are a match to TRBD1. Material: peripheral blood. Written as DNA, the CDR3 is TGTGCCAGCAGTCCTAGGACAGGGGAAGACGAGCAGTACTTC. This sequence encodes CASSPRTGEDEQYF.